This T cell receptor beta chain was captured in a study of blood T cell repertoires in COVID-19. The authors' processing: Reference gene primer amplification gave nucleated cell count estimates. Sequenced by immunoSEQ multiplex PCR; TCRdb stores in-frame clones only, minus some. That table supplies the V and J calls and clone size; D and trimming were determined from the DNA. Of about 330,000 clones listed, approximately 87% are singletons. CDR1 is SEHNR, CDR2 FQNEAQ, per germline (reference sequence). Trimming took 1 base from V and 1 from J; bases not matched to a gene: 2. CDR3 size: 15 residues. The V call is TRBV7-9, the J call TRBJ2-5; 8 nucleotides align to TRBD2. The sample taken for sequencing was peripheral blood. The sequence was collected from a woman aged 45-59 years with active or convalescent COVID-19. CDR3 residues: CASSLVGLAQETQYF. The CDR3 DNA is TGTGCCAGCAGCTTAGTCGGACTAGCCCAAGAGACCCAGTACTTC.